This T cell receptor beta chain emerged from a study of shared clonotypes between healthy human individuals. A single count supports this clone. Measured with immunoSEQ multiplex PCR; TCRdb has only the in-frame clones, and not every one. The table lists approximately 620,000 clones, around 97% of them singletons. CDR3 length: 11 residues. CDR1 is SEHNR, CDR2 FQNEAQ, per germline (reference sequence). Trimming stripped 1 base from V and 8 bases from J, with 5 bases between. The V call is TRBV7-9, the J call TRBJ1-1; no clear D gene. What was sequenced was naive CD4+ T cells sorted from blood. Subset defined: CD45RA+ positively selected. This receptor was identified in a young woman in good health. The CDR3 sequence: CASSLEEEAFF. For the CDR3, the DNA is TGTGCCAGCAGCTTAGAAGAGGAAGCTTTCTTT.